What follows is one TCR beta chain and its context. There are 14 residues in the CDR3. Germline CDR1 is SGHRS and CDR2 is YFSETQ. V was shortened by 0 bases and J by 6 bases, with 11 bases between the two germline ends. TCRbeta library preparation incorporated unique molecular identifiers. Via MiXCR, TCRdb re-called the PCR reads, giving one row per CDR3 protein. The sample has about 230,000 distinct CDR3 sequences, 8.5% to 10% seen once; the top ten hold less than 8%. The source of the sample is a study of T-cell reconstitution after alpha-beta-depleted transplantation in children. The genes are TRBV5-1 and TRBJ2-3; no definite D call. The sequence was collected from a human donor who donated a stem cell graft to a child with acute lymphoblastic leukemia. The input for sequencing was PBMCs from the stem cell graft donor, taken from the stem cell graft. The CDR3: CASSLGTVGDTQYF. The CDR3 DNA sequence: TGCGCCAGCAGCTTGGGAACGGTGGGGGATACGCAGTATTTT.